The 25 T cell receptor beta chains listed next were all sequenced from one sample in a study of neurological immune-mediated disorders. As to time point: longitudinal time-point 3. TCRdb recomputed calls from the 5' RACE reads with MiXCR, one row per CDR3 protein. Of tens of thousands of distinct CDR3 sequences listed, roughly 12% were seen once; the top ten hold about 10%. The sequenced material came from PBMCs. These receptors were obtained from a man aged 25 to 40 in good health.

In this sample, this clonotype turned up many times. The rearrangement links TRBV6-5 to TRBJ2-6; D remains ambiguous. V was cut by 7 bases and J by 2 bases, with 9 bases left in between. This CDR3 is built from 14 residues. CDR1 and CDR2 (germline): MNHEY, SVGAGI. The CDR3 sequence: CASTLSPGANVLTF. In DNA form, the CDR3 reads TGTGCCAGCACCCTGAGTCCTGGGGCCAACGTCCTGACTTTC.

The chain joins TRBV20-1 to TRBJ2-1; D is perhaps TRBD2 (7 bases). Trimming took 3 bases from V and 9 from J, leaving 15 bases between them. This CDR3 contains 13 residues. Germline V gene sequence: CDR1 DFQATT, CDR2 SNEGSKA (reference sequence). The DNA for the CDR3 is TGCAGTGCTAGTAGGGGGGGAAGGGGTGAGCAGTTCTTC. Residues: CSASRGGRGEQFF.

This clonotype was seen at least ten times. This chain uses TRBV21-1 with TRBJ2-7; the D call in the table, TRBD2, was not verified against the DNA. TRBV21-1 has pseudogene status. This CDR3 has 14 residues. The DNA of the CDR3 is TGTGCCAGCGGATGGACTAGCGTCTCCTACGAGCAGTACTTC. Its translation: CASGWTSVSYEQYF.

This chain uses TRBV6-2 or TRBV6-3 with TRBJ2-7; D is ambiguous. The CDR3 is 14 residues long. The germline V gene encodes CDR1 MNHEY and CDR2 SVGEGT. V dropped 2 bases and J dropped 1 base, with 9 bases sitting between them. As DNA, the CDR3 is TGTGCCAGCAGTTACCGGGTAAGATCCTACGAGCAGTACTTC. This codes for CASSYRVRSYEQYF.

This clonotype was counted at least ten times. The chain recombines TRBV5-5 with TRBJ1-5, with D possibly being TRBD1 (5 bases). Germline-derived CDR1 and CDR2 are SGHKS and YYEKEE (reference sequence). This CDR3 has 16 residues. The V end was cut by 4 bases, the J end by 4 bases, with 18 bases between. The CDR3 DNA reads TGTGCCAGCAGCCAAACCTGGGGAGGGGTTAATCAGCCCCAGCATTTT. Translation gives CASSQTWGGVNQPQHF.

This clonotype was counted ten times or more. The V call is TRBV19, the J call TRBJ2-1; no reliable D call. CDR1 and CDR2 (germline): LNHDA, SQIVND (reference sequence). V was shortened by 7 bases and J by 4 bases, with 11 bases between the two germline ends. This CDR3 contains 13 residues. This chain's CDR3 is CASTPSTYNEQFF. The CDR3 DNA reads TGTGCCAGTACTCCGAGTACTTACAATGAGCAGTTCTTC.

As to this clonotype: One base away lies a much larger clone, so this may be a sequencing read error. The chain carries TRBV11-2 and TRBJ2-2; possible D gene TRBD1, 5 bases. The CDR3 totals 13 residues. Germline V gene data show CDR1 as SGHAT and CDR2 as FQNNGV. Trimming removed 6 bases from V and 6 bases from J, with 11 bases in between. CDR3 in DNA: TGTGCCAGCAGTTTCAGGGTAGCCGGGGAGCTGTTTTTT. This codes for CASSFRVAGELFF.

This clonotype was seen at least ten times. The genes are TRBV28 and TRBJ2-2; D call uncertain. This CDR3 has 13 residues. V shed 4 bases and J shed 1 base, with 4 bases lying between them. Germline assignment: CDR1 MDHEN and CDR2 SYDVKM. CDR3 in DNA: TGTGCCAGCAGTTCAAGGAACACCGGGGAGCTGTTTTTT. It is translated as CASSSRNTGELFF.

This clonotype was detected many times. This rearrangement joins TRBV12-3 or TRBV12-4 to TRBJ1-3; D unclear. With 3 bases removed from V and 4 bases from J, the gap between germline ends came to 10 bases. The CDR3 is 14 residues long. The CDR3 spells CASSFLGRGNTIYF. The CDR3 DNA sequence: TGTGCCAGCAGTTTCTTGGGTCGGGGAAACACCATATATTTT.

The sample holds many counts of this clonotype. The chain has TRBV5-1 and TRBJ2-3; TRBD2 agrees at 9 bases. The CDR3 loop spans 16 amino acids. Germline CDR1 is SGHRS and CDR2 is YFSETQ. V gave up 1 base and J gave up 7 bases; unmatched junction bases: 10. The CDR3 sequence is CASSLTPLAGRYTQYF. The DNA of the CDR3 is TGCGCCAGCAGCTTGACTCCGCTAGCGGGAAGGTATACGCAGTATTTT.

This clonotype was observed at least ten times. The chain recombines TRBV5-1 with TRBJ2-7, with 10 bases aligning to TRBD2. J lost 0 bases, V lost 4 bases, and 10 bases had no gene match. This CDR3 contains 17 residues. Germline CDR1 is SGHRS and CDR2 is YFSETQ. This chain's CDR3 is CASSQPSSGRYSYEQYF. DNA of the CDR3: TGCGCCAGCAGCCAGCCCTCTAGCGGGAGATACTCCTACGAGCAGTACTTC.

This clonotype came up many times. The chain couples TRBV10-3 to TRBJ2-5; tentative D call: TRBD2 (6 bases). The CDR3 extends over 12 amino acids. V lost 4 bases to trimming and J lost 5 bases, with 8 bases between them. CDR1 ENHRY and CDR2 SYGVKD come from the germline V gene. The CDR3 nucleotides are TGTGCCATCAGTGGGACTACTGAGACCCAGTACTTC. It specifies CAISGTTETQYF.

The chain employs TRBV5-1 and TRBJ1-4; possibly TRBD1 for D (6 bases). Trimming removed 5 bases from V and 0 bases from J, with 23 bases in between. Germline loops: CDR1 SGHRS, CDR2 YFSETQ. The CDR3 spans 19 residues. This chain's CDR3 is CASRTGTKGGSATNEKLFF. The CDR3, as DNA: TGCGCCAGCAGAACCGGGACAAAAGGAGGTTCCGCAACTAATGAAAAACTGTTTTTT.

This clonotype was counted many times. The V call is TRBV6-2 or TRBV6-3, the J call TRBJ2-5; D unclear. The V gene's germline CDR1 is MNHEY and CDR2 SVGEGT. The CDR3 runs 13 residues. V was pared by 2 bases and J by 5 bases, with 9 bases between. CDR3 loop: CASSYPSRETQYF. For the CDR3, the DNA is TGTGCCAGCAGTTACCCTAGTAGGGAGACCCAGTACTTC.

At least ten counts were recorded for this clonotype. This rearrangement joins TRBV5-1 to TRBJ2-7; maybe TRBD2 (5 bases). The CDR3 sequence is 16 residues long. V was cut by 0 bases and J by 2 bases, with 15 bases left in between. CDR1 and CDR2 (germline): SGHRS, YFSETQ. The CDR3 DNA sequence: TGCGCCAGCAGCTTGGCCGCAGACTATAGAACCTACGAGCAGTACTTC. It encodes CASSLAADYRTYEQYF.

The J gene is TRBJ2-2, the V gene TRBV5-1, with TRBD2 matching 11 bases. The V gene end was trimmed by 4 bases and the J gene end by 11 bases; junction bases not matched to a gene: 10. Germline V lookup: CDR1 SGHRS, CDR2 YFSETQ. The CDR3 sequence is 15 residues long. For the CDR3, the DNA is TGCGCCAGCAGCCACGTGACTAGCGGGAACTGTGAGCTGTTTTTT. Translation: CASSHVTSGNCELFF.

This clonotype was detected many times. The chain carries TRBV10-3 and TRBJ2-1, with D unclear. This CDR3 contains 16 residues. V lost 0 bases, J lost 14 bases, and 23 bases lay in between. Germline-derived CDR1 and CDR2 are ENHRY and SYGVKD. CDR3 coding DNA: TGTGCCATCAGTGAGTCGACGGTGATACTGGGCGGTTCGAAGTTCTTC. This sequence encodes CAISESTVILGGSKFF.

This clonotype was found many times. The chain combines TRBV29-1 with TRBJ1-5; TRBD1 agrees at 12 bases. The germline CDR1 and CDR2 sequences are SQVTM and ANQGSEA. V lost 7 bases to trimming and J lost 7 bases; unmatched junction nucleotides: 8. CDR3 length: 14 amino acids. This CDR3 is CSASGTGGSQPQHF. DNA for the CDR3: TGCAGCGCTTCCGGGACAGGGGGCAGCCAGCCCCAGCATTTT.

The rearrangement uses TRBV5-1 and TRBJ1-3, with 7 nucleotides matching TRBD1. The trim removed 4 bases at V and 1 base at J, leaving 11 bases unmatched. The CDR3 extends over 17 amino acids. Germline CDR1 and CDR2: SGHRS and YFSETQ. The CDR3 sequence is CASSLPDRVTSGNTIYF. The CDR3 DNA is TGCGCCAGCAGCCTCCCTGACAGGGTAACGTCTGGAAACACCATATATTTT.

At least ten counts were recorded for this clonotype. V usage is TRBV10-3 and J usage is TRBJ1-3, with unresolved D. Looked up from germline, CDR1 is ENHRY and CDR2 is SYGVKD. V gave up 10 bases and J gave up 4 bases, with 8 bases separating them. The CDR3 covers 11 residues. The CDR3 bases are TGTGCCAGCGGAGACGGAAACACCATATATTTT. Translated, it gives CASGDGNTIYF.

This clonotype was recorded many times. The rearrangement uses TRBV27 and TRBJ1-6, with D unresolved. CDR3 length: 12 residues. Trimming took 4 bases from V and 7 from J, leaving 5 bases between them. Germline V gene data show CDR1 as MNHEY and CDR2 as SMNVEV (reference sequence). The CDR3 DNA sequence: TGTGCCAGCAGTTGGAGAAATTCACCCCTCCACTTT. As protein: CASSWRNSPLHF.

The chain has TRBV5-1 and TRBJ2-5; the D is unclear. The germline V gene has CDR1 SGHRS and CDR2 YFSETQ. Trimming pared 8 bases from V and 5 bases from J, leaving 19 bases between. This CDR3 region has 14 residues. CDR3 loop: CARYEVKDTETQYF. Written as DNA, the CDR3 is TGCGCCAGGTACGAAGTTAAGGATACGGAGACCCAGTACTTC.

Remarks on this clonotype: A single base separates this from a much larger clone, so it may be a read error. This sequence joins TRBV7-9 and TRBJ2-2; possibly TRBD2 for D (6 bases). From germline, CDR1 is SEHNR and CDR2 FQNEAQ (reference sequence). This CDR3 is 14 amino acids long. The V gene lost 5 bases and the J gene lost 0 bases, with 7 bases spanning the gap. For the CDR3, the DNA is TGTGCCAGCAGCCGGGACTCGAACACCGGGGAGCTGTTTTTT. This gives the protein CASSRDSNTGELFF.

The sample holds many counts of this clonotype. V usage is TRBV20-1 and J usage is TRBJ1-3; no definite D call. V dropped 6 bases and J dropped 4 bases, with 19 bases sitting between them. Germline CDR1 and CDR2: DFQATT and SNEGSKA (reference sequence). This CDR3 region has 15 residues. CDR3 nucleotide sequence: TGCAGTGCCCCACAGCGATCAGGTGCAGGAAACACCATATATTTT. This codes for CSAPQRSGAGNTIYF.

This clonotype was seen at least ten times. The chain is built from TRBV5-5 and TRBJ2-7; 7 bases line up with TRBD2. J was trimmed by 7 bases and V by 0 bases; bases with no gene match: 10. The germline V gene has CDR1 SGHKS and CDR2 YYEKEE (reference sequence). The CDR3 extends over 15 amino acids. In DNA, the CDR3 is TGTGCCAGCAGCTTGGGGGACTACCCCCGAGGGGAGCAGTACTTC. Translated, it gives CASSLGDYPRGEQYF. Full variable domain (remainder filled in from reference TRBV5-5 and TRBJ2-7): DAGVTQSPTHLIKTRGQQVTLRCSPISGHKSVSWYQQVLGQGPQFIFQYYEKEERGRGNFPDRFSARQFPNYSSELNVNALLLGDSALYLCASSLGDYPRGEQYFGPGTRLTVT.